This T cell receptor beta chain was observed in a study of early stage breast cancer tumors. About the research overall: About 70% of the 16 invasive tumors were ER+, PR+ and HER2-. The ER+/PR+/HER2- tumors included 7 to 9 ductal and a handful of lobular carcinomas. Study observations and caveats: Tumor and normal breast were distinguished via blood comparison in about 90% of the 16 patients.

The CDR3 sequence is 11 residues long. V dropped 5 bases and J dropped 5 bases, with 7 bases sitting between them. Germline values: CDR1 DFQATT, CDR2 SNEGSKA (reference sequence). As regards this clone: Its antigen is unidentified.

Clones were read by immunoSEQ multiplex PCR, and TCRdb kept only the in-frame ones, dropping some. The sample lists 3,000 to 4,000 clones, around three fifths seen once, with roughly 15% in the top ten. The V gene is TRBV20-1, the J gene TRBJ2-1; no clear D. The clonotype originates from a person aged 40-50 years with breast cancer. Material: breast tumor tissue. CDR3 region: CSAPRDNEQFF. The CDR3 nucleotides read TGCAGTGCTCCTAGGGACAATGAGCAGTTCTTC.